This entry concerns a single T cell receptor beta chain. At one of its ends the junction is not consistent with the germline gene, which may arise from a read error. The data are from a study of T cells after yellow fever vaccination. The length of the CDR3 is 13 residues. A single record per CDR3 protein comes from TCRdb applying MiXCR to the 5' RACE reads. Altogether 80,000 to 100,000 distinct CDR3 sequences are present, roughly 8.2% being singletons, with the ten largest covering approximately 17%. Here the sequenced sample was CD8+ T cells not binding an NS4B(214-222) dextramer, sorted from PBMCs, taken less than 18 days after the first yellow fever vaccination. The receptor was isolated from a man between 18 and 35 years old who received the YFV17D yellow fever vaccine. This sequence joins TRBV12-3 or TRBV12-4 and TRBJ2-3, with D perhaps TRBD2 (6 bases). CDR3: CPSSYGGTDTQYF. The CDR3 bases are TGTCCCAGCAGTTACGGGGGAACAGATACGCAGTATTTT.